This T cell receptor beta chain came from a study of T-cell reconstitution after alpha-beta-depleted transplantation in children. Unique molecular identifiers were incorporated into the prepared TCRbeta library. TCRdb re-called the PCR reads through MiXCR, storing one row per CDR3 protein. The repertoire includes a few hundred thousand distinct CDR3 sequences, 10% of them detected once, and over 6% sits in the top ten. As to this clonotype: Its antigen is currently unknown.

In germline, CDR1 is LNHDA, CDR2 SQIVND (reference sequence). V shed 10 bases, J shed 7 bases, and the junction held 14 bases outside the gene matches. There are 14 residues in the CDR3. General study results and limits: Recipient T cells and thymic progenitors that survived gave rise to the high TCRbeta diversity observed at day 60 in some patients. The origin of alpha-beta T cells about two months after transplant was reportedly several hundred expanded graft clones. When one year had passed after transplant, most T-cell counts and diversity came from newly produced T cells.

This clonotype was obtained from a boy under three years old with acute myeloid leukemia, due to receive a stem cell transplant. This rearrangement joins TRBV19 to TRBJ2-3; 7 bases are a match to TRBD2. The sample here was PBMCs, taken before TCRalphabeta/CD19-depleted stem cell transplant. In DNA, the CDR3 is TGTGCCACTCAGACTAGCCATGGGCCTTATACGCAGTATTTT. Encoded protein: CATQTSHGPYTQYF.